Shown below are 7 T cell receptor beta chains from a single sample sequenced in a study of T-cell reconstitution after alpha-beta-depleted transplantation in children. A TCRbeta library incorporating unique molecular identifiers was prepared. MiXCR, run by TCRdb on the PCR reads, gives a single entry per CDR3 protein. The sample carries a few hundred thousand distinct CDR3 sequences, about 26% recorded once. Sequenced here: PBMCs, sampled before TCRalphabeta/CD19-depleted stem cell transplant. The receptor source for this set is a girl aged 2 to 10 with Fanconi anemia, due to receive a stem cell transplant.

The rearrangement joins TRBV20-1 to TRBJ2-1, with TRBD2 matching 7 bases. Per the germline V gene, CDR1 is DFQATT and CDR2 is SNEGSKA (reference sequence). The CDR3 has 16 amino acids. J was trimmed by 7 bases and V by 0 bases; bases with no gene match: 12. CDR3 nucleotides: TGCAGTGCTAGAGATATGAAGCGGGATTATGGGAATGAGCAGTTCTTC. Protein: CSARDMKRDYGNEQFF.

The chain is built from TRBV29-1 and TRBJ1-5; TRBD1 might be the D (5 bases). V was clipped by 7 bases and J by 1 base, with 11 bases between them. Germline values: CDR1 SQVTM, CDR2 ANQGSEA. This CDR3 has 13 amino acids. This CDR3 reads CSAGGGSNQPQHF. In DNA form, the CDR3 reads TGCAGCGCCGGGGGGGGAAGCAATCAGCCCCAGCATTTT. Together with reference TRBV29-1 and TRBJ1-5, the CDR3 gives the full variable domain: SAVISQKPSRDICQRGTSLTIQCQVDSQVTMMFWYRQQPGQSLTLIATANQGSEATYESGFVIDKFPISRPNLTFSTLTVSNMSPEDSSIYLCSAGGGSNQPQHFGDGTRLSIL.

This clonotype has a count of ten or more. V is TRBV12-3 or TRBV12-4 and J is TRBJ2-3; 10 bases align to TRBD2. The CDR3 totals 17 residues. V shed 2 bases, J shed 1 base, and the junction held 6 bases outside the gene matches. CDR3 bases: TGTGCCAGCAGTTTAACCCGGACTAGCGGAGGCACAGATACGCAGTATTTT. It encodes CASSLTRTSGGTDTQYF.

The genes are TRBV29-1 and TRBJ1-2; unclear D gene. Germline-derived CDR1 and CDR2 are SQVTM and ANQGSEA. Trimming pared 4 bases from V and 0 bases from J, leaving 9 bases between. The CDR3 is 13 residues long. CDR3 coding DNA: TGCAGCGTTGTATGGGGAACTAACTATGGCTACACCTTC. It yields the protein CSVVWGTNYGYTF.

This clonotype was detected only a few times. This chain connects TRBV20-1 to TRBJ2-3; 11 bases agree with TRBD2. Germline V lookup: CDR1 DFQATT, CDR2 SNEGSKA (reference sequence). V gave up 6 bases and J gave up 7 bases; unmatched junction bases: 9. The CDR3 totals 14 residues. The CDR3 nucleotides read TGCAGTGCCACTAGCGGGGGCCCATCCAATACGCAGTATTTT. Its protein product is CSATSGGPSNTQYF.

In its sample, this clonotype was seen many times. V is TRBV7-2 and J is TRBJ2-7; no reliable D call. The CDR3 is 13 residues long. The germline V and J ends were trimmed by 3 bases and 3 bases, with 9 bases remaining between them. Germline CDR1 is SGHTA and CDR2 is FQGNSA. Here the CDR3 reads CASSFFTGYEQYF. The CDR3 DNA follows: TGTGCCAGCAGCTTTTTCACGGGCTACGAGCAGTACTTC.

This chain links TRBV29-1 with TRBJ1-1; weak D call: TRBD1 (6 bases). The germline V gene has CDR1 SQVTM and CDR2 ANQGSEA. V lost 0 bases and J 0 bases, leaving 8 bases between the germline ends. CDR3 size: 14 residues. CDR3 in DNA: TGCAGCGTTGAAGAAGCAGGGGTGAACACTGAAGCTTTCTTT. Protein product: CSVEEAGVNTEAFF.